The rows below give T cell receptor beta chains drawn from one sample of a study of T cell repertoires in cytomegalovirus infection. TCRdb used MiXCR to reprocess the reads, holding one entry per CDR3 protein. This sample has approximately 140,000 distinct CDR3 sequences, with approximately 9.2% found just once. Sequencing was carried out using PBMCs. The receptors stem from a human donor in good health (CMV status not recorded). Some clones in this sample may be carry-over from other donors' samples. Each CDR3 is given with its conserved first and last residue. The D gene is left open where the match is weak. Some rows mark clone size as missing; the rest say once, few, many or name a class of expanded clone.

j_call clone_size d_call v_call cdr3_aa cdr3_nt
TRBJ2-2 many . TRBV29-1 CSVPQSPRASTGELFF TGCAGCGTCCCACAAAGTCCCAGGGCGTCAACCGGGGAGCTGTTTTTT
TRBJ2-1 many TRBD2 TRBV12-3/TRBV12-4 CAVRSGGYNEQFF TGTGCCGTCAGAAGCGGGGGGTACAATGAGCAGTTCTTC
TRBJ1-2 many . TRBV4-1 CASTYQEGRRSGYTF TGCGCCAGCACCTATCAGGAAGGAAGGAGGTCCGGCTACACCTTC
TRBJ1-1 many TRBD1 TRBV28 CASSSSDRAPEAFF TGTGCCAGCAGTTCATCGGACAGGGCCCCTGAAGCTTTCTTT
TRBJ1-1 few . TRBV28 CASSPQGQPEAFF TGTGCCAGCAGTCCACAGGGTCAACCTGAAGCTTTCTTT
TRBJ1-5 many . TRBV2 CASGPLVGNQPQHF TGTGCCAGCGGACCTCTAGTGGGCAATCAGCCCCAGCATTTT
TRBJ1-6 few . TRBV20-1 CSASQTSWSPLHF TGCAGTGCTAGTCAGACGTCCTGGTCACCCCTCCACTTT
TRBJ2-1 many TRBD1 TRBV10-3 CAISASRDRADNEQFF TGTGCCATCAGCGCGTCCCGGGACAGGGCTGACAATGAGCAGTTCTTC
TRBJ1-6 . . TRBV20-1 CSARDRTGSPLHF TGCAGTGCTAGAGATCGAACGGGTTCACCCCTCCACTTT
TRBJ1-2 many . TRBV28 CASSLSGDGYTF TGTGCCAGCAGTTTATCAGGGGACGGCTACACCTTC
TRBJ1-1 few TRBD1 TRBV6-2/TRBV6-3 CASSYGQAGVPEAFF TGTGCCAGCAGTTACGGACAGGCCGGGGTGCCTGAAGCTTTCTTT
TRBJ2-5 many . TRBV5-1 CASSLSGAGGETQYF TGCGCCAGCAGCTTGTCTGGGGCCGGAGGAGAGACCCAGTACTTC
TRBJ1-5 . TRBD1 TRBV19 CASSNGDRGLGQPQHF TGTGCCAGTAGTAATGGGGACAGGGGATTGGGGCAGCCCCAGCATTTT
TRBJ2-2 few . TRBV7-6 CANSPNGGTGELFF TGTGCCAACAGCCCAAACGGGGGTACCGGGGAGCTGTTTTTT
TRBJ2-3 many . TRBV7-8 CASSLASEPDTQYF TGTGCCAGCAGCTTAGCAAGTGAACCAGATACGCAGTATTTT
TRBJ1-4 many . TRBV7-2 CASSLGRGRALFF TGTGCCAGCAGCTTAGGTCGGGGGAGGGCACTGTTTTTT
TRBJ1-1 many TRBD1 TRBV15 CATSPNEPDRTEAFF TGTGCCACCAGCCCTAACGAACCGGACAGGACTGAAGCTTTCTTT
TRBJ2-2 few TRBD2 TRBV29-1 CSVGGGDTGELFF TGCAGCGTTGGGGGGGGGGACACCGGGGAGCTGTTTTTT
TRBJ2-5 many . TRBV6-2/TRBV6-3 CASSYVRETQYF TGTGCCAGCAGTTACGTTCGGGAGACCCAGTACTTC
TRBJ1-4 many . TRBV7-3 CASSLLCAVGQGRMFF TGTGCCAGCAGCTTATTGTGCGCGGTTGGGCAGGGTAGGATGTTTTTT
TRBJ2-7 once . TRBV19 CASSILYSYEQYF TGTGCCAGTAGTATCCTGTACTCCTACGAGCAGTACTTC
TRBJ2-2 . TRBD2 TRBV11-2 CASSLLAGGNTGELFF TGTGCCAGCAGCTTATTGGCGGGGGGGAACACCGGGGAGCTGTTTTTT
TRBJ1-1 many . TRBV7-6 CASSLGFENTEAFF TGTGCCAGCAGCTTAGGTTTCGAGAACACTGAAGCTTTCTTT
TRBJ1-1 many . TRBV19 CATGSPMNAEAFF TGTGCCACAGGATCCCCCATGAACGCTGAAGCTTTCTTT
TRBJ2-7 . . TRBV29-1 CSVEGTRDTYEQYF TGCAGCGTTGAGGGGACAAGGGACACCTACGAGCAGTACTTC
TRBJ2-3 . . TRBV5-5 CASSSGQPSTDTQYF TGTGCCAGCAGTAGTGGACAGCCTAGCACAGATACGCAGTATTTT
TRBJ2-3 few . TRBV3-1 CASSRPGTDTQYF TGTGCCAGCAGCCGACCAGGCACAGATACGCAGTATTTT
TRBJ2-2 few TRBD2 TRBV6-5 CASSGLAGGFGTGELFF TGTGCCAGCTCTGGACTAGCGGGGGGGTTTGGCACCGGGGAGCTGTTTTTT
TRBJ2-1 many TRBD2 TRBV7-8 CASSYVAGGSNNEQFF TGTGCCAGCAGCTACGTAGCGGGGGGGTCAAACAATGAGCAGTTCTTC
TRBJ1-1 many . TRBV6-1 CASSVGQLNTEAFF TGTGCCAGCAGTGTCGGACAATTGAACACTGAAGCTTTCTTT
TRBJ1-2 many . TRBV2 CASSPGRLDGYTF TGTGCCAGCAGCCCTGGGCGGTTGGATGGCTACACCTTC
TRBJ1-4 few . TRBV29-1 CSVAGSTNEKLFF TGCAGCGTTGCTGGTTCAACTAATGAAAAACTGTTTTTT
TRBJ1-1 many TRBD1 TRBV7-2 CASSFRDRLDPEAFF TGTGCCAGCAGCTTCCGGGACAGACTCGACCCTGAAGCTTTCTTT
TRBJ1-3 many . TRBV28 CASTPGSGNTIYF TGTGCCAGCACCCCGGGCTCTGGAAACACCATATATTTT
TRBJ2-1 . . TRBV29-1 CSVERSGGSYNEQFF TGCAGCGTTGAGAGGTCTGGGGGATCCTACAATGAGCAGTTCTTC
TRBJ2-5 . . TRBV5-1 CASSPGPTETQYF TGCGCCAGCAGCCCGGGACCGACAGAGACCCAGTACTTC
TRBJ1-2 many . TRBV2 CASRPEGYGYTF TGTGCCAGCAGACCCGAAGGGTATGGCTACACCTTC
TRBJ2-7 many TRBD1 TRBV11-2 CASSFVDRDEQYF TGTGCCAGCAGCTTTGTTGACAGGGACGAGCAGTACTTC
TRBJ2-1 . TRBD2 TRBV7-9 CASSPRLARYNEQFF TGTGCCAGCAGCCCCCGACTAGCCCGTTACAATGAGCAGTTCTTC
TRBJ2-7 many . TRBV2 CAWGEGQAFYEQYF TGTGCCTGGGGGGAAGGACAGGCGTTCTACGAGCAGTACTTC
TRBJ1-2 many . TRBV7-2 CASSPTAGSLGGYTF TGTGCCAGCAGCCCGACAGCGGGATCCCTAGGAGGCTACACCTTC